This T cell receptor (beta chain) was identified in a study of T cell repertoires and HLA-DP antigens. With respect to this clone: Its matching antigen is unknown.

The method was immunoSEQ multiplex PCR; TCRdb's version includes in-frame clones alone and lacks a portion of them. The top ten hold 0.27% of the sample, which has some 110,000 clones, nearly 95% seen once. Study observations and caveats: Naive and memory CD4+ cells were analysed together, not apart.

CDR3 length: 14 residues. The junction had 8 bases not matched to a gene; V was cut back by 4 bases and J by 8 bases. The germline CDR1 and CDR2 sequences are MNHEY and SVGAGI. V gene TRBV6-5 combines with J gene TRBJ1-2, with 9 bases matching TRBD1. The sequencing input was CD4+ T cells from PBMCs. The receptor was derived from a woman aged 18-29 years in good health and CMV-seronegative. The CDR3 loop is CASSLQGAVGGYTF. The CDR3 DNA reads TGTGCCAGCAGTTTACAGGGGGCTGTCGGCGGCTACACCTTC.